The 29 T cell receptor beta chains in this list originate from one sample, sequenced in a study of shared clonotypes between healthy human individuals. In the naive CD8 group, cells lacked CD45RO and were positively selected for CCR7, so terminally differentiated effector memory CD45RA+ cells were left out. Clones were read by immunoSEQ multiplex PCR, and TCRdb kept only the in-frame ones, dropping some. The sample yields about 650,000 clones, around 95% seen once. Input material: naive CD8+ T cells sorted from blood. Receptor source: a woman in her thirties in good health.

The chain has TRBV28 and TRBJ2-7, with TRBD1 as a possible D gene (7 bases). Per germline, CDR1 MDHEN and CDR2 SYDVKM. The CDR3 contains 18 residues. The V end was cut by 3 bases, the J end by 0 bases, with 21 bases between. CDR3 sequence reads: CASSFGGQSRPISYEQYF. The CDR3 nucleotides read TGTGCCAGCAGTTTCGGGGGACAGTCCCGGCCCATCTCCTACGAGCAGTACTTC. Based on the CDR3 plus reference TRBV28 and TRBJ2-7, the full variable domain is DVKVTQSSRYLVKRTGEKVFLECVQDMDHENMFWYRQDPGLGLRLIYFSYDVKMKEKGDIPEGYSVSREKKERFSLILESASTNQTSMYLCASSFGGQSRPISYEQYFGPGTRLTVT.

This chain joins TRBV4-1 and TRBJ2-5; 7 bases fit TRBD2. The CDR3 sequence is 13 residues long. V dropped 4 bases and J dropped 9; count of bases not matched to a gene: 8. Germline V gives CDR1 MGHRA, CDR2 YSYEKL. The CDR3 reads CASSPREWEAQYF. The CDR3 coding sequence is TGCGCCAGCAGCCCGCGGGAGTGGGAGGCCCAGTACTTC.

This clone came up once. The chain is built from TRBV4-1 and TRBJ2-1, with TRBD2 matching over 11 bases. The CDR3 has 15 residues. The germline gives CDR1 MGHRA, CDR2 YSYEKL. The V gene end was trimmed by 2 bases and the J gene end by 7 bases; junction bases not matched to a gene: 4. In DNA, the CDR3 is TGCGCCAGCAGCCAAACTAGCGGGAGTTGGAATGAGCAGTTCTTC. Translation: CASSQTSGSWNEQFF.

V is TRBV19 and J is TRBJ2-7, with D unclear. The germline V gene has CDR1 LNHDA and CDR2 SQIVND (reference sequence). Trimming shortened V by 7 bases and J by 5 bases, and 21 bases separated the two germline ends. The CDR3 is 15 residues long. Written as DNA, the CDR3 is TGTGCCAGTATGAGGTATGATGGAGCGAGCAACGAGCAGTACTTC. Its protein product is CASMRYDGASNEQYF.

This chain joins TRBV30 and TRBJ1-5, with D unresolved. Germline V lookup: CDR1 GTSNPN, CDR2 SVGIG (reference sequence). This CDR3 has 13 amino acids. Trimming took 0 bases from V and 7 from J, leaving 10 bases between them. For the CDR3, the DNA is TGTGCCTGGAGTGTTGGAGATCGGCAGCCCCAGCATTTT. Protein: CAWSVGDRQPQHF.

This chain connects TRBV9 to TRBJ2-7; 8 bases are shared with TRBD1. Germline values: CDR1 SGDLS, CDR2 YYNGEE. This CDR3 is built from 14 residues. V was clipped by 2 bases and J by 5 bases; unmatched bases: 6. The CDR3 DNA follows: TGTGCCAGCAGCGTGACAGGGGCGCAGGACGAGCAGTACTTC. Translated: CASSVTGAQDEQYF.

This clone was observed a few times. V and J are TRBV27 and TRBJ1-1; the match to TRBD1 covers 7 bases. This CDR3 has 12 amino acids. The V gene end was trimmed by 10 bases and the J gene end by 1 base; junction bases not matched to a gene: 3. Germline CDR1 reads MNHEY; CDR2 reads SMNVEV (reference sequence). As DNA, the CDR3 is TGTGCCACCCGGACAGGGAACACTGAAGCTTTCTTT. Protein product: CATRTGNTEAFF.

The chain recombines TRBV28 with TRBJ2-5; weak D call: TRBD1 (5 bases). Germline-derived CDR1 and CDR2 are MDHEN and SYDVKM. The CDR3 totals 13 residues. Trimming shortened V by 7 bases and J by 2 bases, and 11 bases separated the two germline ends. The CDR3 loop is CASKETEQETQYF. In DNA form, the CDR3 reads TGTGCCAGCAAAGAGACAGAGCAAGAGACCCAGTACTTC. Complete variable domain (other parts from reference TRBV28 and TRBJ2-5): DVKVTQSSRYLVKRTGEKVFLECVQDMDHENMFWYRQDPGLGLRLIYFSYDVKMKEKGDIPEGYSVSREKKERFSLILESASTNQTSMYLCASKETEQETQYFGPGTRLLVL.

This chain links TRBV9 with TRBJ2-7; D might be TRBD2 (5 bases). Looked up from germline, CDR1 is SGDLS and CDR2 is YYNGEE. CDR3 length equals 15 residues. V lost 3 bases and J 2 bases, leaving 15 bases between the germline ends. CDR3 nucleotide sequence: TGTGCCAGCAGCGCATTTCGGGGTAGCACCTACGAGCAGTACTTC. Amino acid sequence: CASSAFRGSTYEQYF.

This rearrangement joins TRBV28 to TRBJ2-3; perhaps TRBD2 as D (5 bases). V was clipped by 6 bases and J by 3 bases, with 13 bases between them. The CDR3 extends over 14 amino acids. Germline values: CDR1 MDHEN, CDR2 SYDVKM. CDR3 DNA: TGTGCCAGCAGGGACTCCCCCGGGACAGATACGCAGTATTTT. Amino acid sequence: CASRDSPGTDTQYF.

V usage is TRBV29-1 and J usage is TRBJ1-1; D remains ambiguous. Germline V gives CDR1 SQVTM, CDR2 ANQGSEA. Trimming stripped 4 bases from V and 4 bases from J, with 13 bases between. This CDR3 has 13 residues. CDR3 in DNA: TGCAGCGTTGTGGACGCCTGGGGCACTGAAGCTTTCTTT. Translating it yields CSVVDAWGTEAFF.

The rearrangement joins TRBV7-9 to TRBJ2-1, with TRBD2 matching over 15 bases. The CDR3 runs 19 residues. J was trimmed by 6 bases and V by 4 bases; bases with no gene match: 13. In germline, CDR1 is SEHNR, CDR2 FQNEAQ (reference sequence). CDR3 loop: CASSSETRTSGRAPNEQFF. The CDR3 coding sequence is TGTGCCAGCAGCTCCGAAACCCGGACTAGCGGGAGGGCCCCCAATGAGCAGTTCTTC.

The rearrangement joins TRBV27 to TRBJ2-7, with TRBD1 matching over 9 bases. The CDR3 has 12 residues. V shed 6 bases and J 6 bases; nucleotides not matched to a gene: 3. Germline CDR1 reads MNHEY; CDR2 reads SMNVEV (reference sequence). The CDR3 region is CASRGQGAEQYF. The CDR3 DNA reads TGTGCCAGCAGGGGACAGGGAGCCGAGCAGTACTTC.

The rearrangement joins TRBV14 to TRBJ2-5, with D uncertain. Trimming pared 0 bases from V and 4 bases from J, leaving 9 bases between. The CDR3 covers 14 residues. Looked up from germline, CDR1 is SGHDN and CDR2 is FVKESK. The CDR3 loop is CASSQDPPPETQYF. CDR3 DNA sequence: TGTGCCAGCAGCCAAGACCCCCCGCCAGAGACCCAGTACTTC.

The J gene is TRBJ2-7, the V gene TRBV5-6; 9 bases fit TRBD1. V dropped 4 bases and J dropped 12; count of bases not matched to a gene: 5. Germline assignment: CDR1 SGHDT and CDR2 YYEEEE. CDR3 size: 11 residues. CDR3 loop: CASSEGQGLYF. CDR3 nucleotides: TGTGCCAGCAGCGAGGGACAGGGATTGTACTTC.

This clone has just one count. The chain links TRBV5-6 to TRBJ2-5; D remains unclear. The germline V gene has CDR1 SGHDT and CDR2 YYEEEE. V dropped 4 bases and J dropped 4 bases, with 11 bases sitting between them. CDR3 length equals 13 residues. The CDR3 sequence is CASSTGRSETQYF. For the CDR3, the DNA is TGTGCCAGCAGCACCGGACGGTCAGAGACCCAGTACTTC.

In this sample, this clone turned up once. The rearrangement links TRBV15 to TRBJ2-2; D remains ambiguous. Germline-derived CDR1 and CDR2 are LNHNV and YYDKDF (reference sequence). The CDR3 contains 16 residues. V shed 0 bases and J shed 6 bases, with 14 bases lying between them. CDR3 bases: TGTGCCACCAGCAGAGATTCAAGGGTTCTCGCCGGGGAGCTGTTTTTT. Its translation is CATSRDSRVLAGELFF.

The chain employs TRBV9 and TRBJ2-1; the D gene is possibly TRBD1 (5 bases). The CDR3 length is 14 residues. The germline V and J ends were trimmed by 0 bases and 6 bases, with 10 bases remaining between them. Germline CDR1 and CDR2: SGDLS and YYNGEE. The CDR3: CASSVVSDTNEQFF. CDR3 coding DNA: TGTGCCAGCAGCGTAGTTTCGGACACCAATGAGCAGTTCTTC.

For the CDR3, the DNA is TGCAGCGATCTGGACACCCGCTATGGCTACACCTTC. Translating gives CSDLDTRYGYTF. This rearrangement joins TRBV29-1 to TRBJ1-2; D is possibly TRBD1 (5 bases). This CDR3 spans 12 amino acids. V was cut by 7 bases and J by 4 bases, with 13 bases left in between. Per the germline V gene, CDR1 is SQVTM and CDR2 is ANQGSEA.

This clone was observed a single time. The chain is built from TRBV11-3 and TRBJ2-1; D is unclear. The CDR3 spans 15 residues. Trimming cost V 0 bases and J 6 bases, with 12 bases left between them. From germline, CDR1 is SGHNT and CDR2 YENEEA. The CDR3 nucleotides read TGTGCCAGCAGCTTAGAGTTCGGACCCGCCAATGAGCAGTTCTTC. Protein: CASSLEFGPANEQFF.

The chain has TRBV5-6 and TRBJ1-4, with D possibly being TRBD1 (5 bases). V lost 0 bases, J lost 3 bases, and 12 bases lay in between. Germline CDR1 and CDR2: SGHDT and YYEEEE. The CDR3 has 16 residues. DNA for the CDR3: TGTGCCAGCAGCTTGGCCGGACACGCCCCTAATGAAAAACTGTTTTTT. This codes for CASSLAGHAPNEKLFF.

This chain uses TRBV9 with TRBJ2-5; 8 bases map to TRBD1. Germline values: CDR1 SGDLS, CDR2 YYNGEE. V lost 3 bases and J lost 5; bases outside the gene matches: 9. This CDR3 has 15 amino acids. CDR3 loop: CASSASDRATETQYF. The CDR3, as DNA: TGTGCCAGCAGCGCGTCGGACAGGGCGACGGAGACCCAGTACTTC.

The J gene is TRBJ2-5, the V gene TRBV6-5; D is ambiguous. This CDR3 contains 12 residues. The V and J ends lost 5 bases and 5 bases respectively, with 9 bases between them. Per the germline V gene, CDR1 is MNHEY and CDR2 is SVGAGI. The CDR3 protein is CASSDLRETQYF. The DNA of the CDR3 is TGTGCCAGCAGTGATCTGAGGGAGACCCAGTACTTC.

The chain couples TRBV15 to TRBJ2-3; D is uncertain. The germline V gene encodes CDR1 LNHNV and CDR2 YYDKDF (reference sequence). CDR3 length: 14 residues. V gave up 0 bases and J gave up 1 base, with 5 bases separating them. As DNA, the CDR3 is TGTGCCACCAGCAGAGATGCTCGCACAGATACGCAGTATTTT. Translating it yields CATSRDARTDTQYF.

This chain uses TRBV28 with TRBJ2-5; unclear D gene. The CDR3 is 13 residues long. Trimming removed 3 bases at V and 2 bases at J, with 7 bases between. Germline CDR1 and CDR2: MDHEN and SYDVKM. DNA of the CDR3: TGTGCCAGCAGTTTTCCAGATCAAGAGACCCAGTACTTC. It yields the protein CASSFPDQETQYF.

The rearrangement joins TRBV4-1 to TRBJ2-1; D possibly corresponds to TRBD1 (6 bases). Per germline, CDR1 MGHRA and CDR2 YSYEKL. Trimming cost V 6 bases and J 0 bases, with 12 bases left between them. There are 15 residues in the CDR3. Here the CDR3 reads CASRYRESSYNEQFF. The CDR3, as DNA: TGCGCCAGCAGGTACAGGGAGAGCTCCTACAATGAGCAGTTCTTC.

V gene TRBV6-6 combines with J gene TRBJ1-1; the D gene is possibly TRBD1 (5 bases). This CDR3 has 15 residues. Germline V gene data show CDR1 as MNHNY and CDR2 as SVGAGI (reference sequence). The V and J ends lost 0 bases and 0 bases respectively, with 8 bases between them. DNA for the CDR3: TGTGCCAGCAGTTACTCTGAAGGGGTGAACACTGAAGCTTTCTTT. This gives the protein CASSYSEGVNTEAFF.

The rearrangement joins TRBV9 to TRBJ2-7; tentative D call: TRBD1 (5 bases). Germline V gene data show CDR1 as SGDLS and CDR2 as YYNGEE. V was shortened by 4 bases and J by 0 bases, with 14 bases between the two germline ends. The CDR3 is 15 amino acids. CDR3 sequence reads: CASSPKTAHSYEQYF. The CDR3 DNA follows: TGTGCCAGCAGCCCGAAGACAGCCCACTCCTACGAGCAGTACTTC. Variable domain in full (rest from reference TRBV9 and TRBJ2-7): DSGVTQTPKHLITATGQRVTLRCSPRSGDLSVYWYQQSLDQGLQFLIQYYNGEERAKGNILERFSAQQFPDLHSELNLSSLELGDSALYFCASSPKTAHSYEQYFGPGTRLTVT.

The V and J genes are TRBV9 and TRBJ1-2; D uncertain. This CDR3 has 14 amino acids. Germline assignment: CDR1 SGDLS and CDR2 YYNGEE. Deletions cut 3 bases from V and 4 bases from J, with 13 bases between. The CDR3 DNA is TGTGCCAGCAGCGACGATAAGGTCGCCTATGGCTACACCTTC. This gives the protein CASSDDKVAYGYTF.